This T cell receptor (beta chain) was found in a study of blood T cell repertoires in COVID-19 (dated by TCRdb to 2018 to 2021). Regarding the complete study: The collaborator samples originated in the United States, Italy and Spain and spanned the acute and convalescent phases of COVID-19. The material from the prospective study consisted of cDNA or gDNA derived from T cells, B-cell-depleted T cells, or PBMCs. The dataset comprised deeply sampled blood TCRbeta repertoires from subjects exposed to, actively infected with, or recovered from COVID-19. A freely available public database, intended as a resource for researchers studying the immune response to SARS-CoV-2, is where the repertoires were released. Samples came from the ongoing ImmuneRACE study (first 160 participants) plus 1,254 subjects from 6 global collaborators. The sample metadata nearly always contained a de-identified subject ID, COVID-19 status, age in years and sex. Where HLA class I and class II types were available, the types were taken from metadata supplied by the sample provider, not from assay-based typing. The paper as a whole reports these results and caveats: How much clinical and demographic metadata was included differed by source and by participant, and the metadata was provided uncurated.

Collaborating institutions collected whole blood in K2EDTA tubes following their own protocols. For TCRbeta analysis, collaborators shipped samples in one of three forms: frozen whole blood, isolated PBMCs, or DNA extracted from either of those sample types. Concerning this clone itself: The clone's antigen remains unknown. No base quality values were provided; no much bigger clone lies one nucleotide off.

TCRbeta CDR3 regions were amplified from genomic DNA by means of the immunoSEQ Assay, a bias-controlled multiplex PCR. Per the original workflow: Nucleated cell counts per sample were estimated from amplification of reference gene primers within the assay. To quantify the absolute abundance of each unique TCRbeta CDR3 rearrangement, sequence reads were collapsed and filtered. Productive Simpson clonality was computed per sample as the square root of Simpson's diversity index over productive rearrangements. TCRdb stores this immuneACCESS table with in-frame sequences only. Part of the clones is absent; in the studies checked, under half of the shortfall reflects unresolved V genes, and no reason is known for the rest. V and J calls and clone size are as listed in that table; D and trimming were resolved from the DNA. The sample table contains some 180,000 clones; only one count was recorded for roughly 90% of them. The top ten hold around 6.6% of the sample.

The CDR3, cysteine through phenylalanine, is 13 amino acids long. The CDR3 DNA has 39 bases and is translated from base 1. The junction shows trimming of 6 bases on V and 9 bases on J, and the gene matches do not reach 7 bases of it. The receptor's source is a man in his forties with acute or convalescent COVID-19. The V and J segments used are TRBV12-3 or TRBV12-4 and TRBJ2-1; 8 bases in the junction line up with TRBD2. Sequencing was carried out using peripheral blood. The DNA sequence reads TGTGCCAGCAGGGCTAGCGGGCCTAGTGAGCAGTTCTTC. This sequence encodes CASRASGPSEQFF.